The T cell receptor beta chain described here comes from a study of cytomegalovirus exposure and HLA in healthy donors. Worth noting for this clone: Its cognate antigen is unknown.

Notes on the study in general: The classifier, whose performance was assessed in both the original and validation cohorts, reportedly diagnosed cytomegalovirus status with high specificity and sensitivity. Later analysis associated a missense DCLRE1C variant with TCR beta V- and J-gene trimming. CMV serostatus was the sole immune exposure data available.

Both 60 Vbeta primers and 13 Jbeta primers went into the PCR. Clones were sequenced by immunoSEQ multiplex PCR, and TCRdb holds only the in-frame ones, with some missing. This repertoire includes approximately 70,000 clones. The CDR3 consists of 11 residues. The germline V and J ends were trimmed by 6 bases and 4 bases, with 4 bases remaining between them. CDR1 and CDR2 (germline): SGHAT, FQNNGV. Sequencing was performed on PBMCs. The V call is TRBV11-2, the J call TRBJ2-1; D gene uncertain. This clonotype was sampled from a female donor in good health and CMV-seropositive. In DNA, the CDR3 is TGTGCCAGCAGTCCATACAATGAGCAGTTCTTC. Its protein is CASSPYNEQFF.